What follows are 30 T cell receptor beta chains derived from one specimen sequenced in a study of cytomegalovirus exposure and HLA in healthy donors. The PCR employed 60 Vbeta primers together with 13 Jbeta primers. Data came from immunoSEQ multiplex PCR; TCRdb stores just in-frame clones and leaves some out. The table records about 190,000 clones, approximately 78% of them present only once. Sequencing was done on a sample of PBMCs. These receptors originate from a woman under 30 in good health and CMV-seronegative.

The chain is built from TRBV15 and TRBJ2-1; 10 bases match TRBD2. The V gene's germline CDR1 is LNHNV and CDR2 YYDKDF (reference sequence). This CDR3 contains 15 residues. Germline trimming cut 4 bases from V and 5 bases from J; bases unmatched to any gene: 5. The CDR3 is CATSKLAGVNNEQFF. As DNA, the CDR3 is TGTGCCACCAGCAAGCTAGCGGGAGTGAACAATGAGCAGTTCTTC.

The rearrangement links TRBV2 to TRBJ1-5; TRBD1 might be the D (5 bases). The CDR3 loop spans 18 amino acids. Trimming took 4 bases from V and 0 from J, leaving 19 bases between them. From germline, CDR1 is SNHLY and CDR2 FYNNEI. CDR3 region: CASSGSGHSLYSNQPQHF. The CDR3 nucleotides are TGTGCCAGCAGTGGCTCAGGGCACAGCCTGTATAGCAATCAGCCCCAGCATTTT.

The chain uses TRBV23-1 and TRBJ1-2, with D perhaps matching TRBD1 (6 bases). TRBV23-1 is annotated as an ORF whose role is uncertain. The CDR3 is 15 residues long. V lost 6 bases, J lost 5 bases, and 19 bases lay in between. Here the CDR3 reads CASRATSGDLYGYTF. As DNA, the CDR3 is TGCGCCAGCAGGGCGACTTCAGGGGATCTATATGGCTACACCTTC.

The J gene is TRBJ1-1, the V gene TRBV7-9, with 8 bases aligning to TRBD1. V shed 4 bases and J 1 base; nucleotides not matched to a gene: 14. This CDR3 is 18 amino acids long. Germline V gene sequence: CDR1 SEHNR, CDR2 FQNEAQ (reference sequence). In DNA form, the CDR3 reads TGTGCCAGCAGCTCACCCCCTTGGGGGACAGGACCGAACACTGAAGCTTTCTTT. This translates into CASSSPPWGTGPNTEAFF.

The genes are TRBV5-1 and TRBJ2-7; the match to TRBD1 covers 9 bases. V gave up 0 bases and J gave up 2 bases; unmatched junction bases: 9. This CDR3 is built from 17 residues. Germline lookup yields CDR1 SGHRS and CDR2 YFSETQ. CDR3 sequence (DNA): TGCGCCAGCAGCTTGGTCGGGACAGGGTCCTTAACCTACGAGCAGTACTTC. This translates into CASSLVGTGSLTYEQYF.

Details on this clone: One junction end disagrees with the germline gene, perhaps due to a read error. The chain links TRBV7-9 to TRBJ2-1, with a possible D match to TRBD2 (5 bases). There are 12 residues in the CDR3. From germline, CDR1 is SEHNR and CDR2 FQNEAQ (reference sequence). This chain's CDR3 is CSSSLLEDEQFF. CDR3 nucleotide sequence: TGTTCCAGCAGCTTACTAGAGGATGAGCAGTTCTTC.

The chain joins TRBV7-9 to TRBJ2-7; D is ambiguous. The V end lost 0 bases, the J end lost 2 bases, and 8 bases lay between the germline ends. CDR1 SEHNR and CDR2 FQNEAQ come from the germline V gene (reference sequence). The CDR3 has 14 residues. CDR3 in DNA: TGTGCCAGCAGCTTAGCGGTGGGCACCTACGAGCAGTACTTC. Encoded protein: CASSLAVGTYEQYF.

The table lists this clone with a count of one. CDR3 nucleotide sequence: TGTGCCAGCAGAGGACTAGCGGGGGAGACCCAGTACTTC. Translating gives CASRGLAGETQYF. This chain uses TRBV27 with TRBJ2-5; 12 positions agree with TRBD2. This CDR3 has 13 amino acids. The germline gives CDR1 MNHEY, CDR2 SMNVEV (reference sequence). V lost 6 bases and J lost 5; bases outside the gene matches: 1.

The CDR3 here is CASSSYDSANQPQHF. The CDR3 DNA reads as TGTGCCAGCAGTTCGTATGACAGTGCTAATCAGCCCCAGCATTTT. This chain uses TRBV2 with TRBJ1-5, with D possibly TRBD1 on 5 matching bases. The CDR3 covers 15 residues. CDR1 is SNHLY, CDR2 FYNNEI, per germline. V lost 5 bases and J lost 4, with 15 bases in between.

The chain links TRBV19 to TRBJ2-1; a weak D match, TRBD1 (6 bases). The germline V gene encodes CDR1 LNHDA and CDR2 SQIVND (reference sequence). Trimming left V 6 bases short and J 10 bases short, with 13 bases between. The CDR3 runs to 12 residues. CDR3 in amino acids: CASSSTGYEQFF. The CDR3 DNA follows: TGTGCCAGTAGCAGCACAGGGTACGAGCAGTTCTTC.

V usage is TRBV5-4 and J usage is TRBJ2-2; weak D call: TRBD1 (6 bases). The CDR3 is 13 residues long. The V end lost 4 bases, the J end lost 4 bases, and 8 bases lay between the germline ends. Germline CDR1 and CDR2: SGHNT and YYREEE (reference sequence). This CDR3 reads CASSQQGTGELFF. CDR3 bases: TGTGCCAGCAGCCAACAGGGCACCGGGGAGCTGTTTTTT.

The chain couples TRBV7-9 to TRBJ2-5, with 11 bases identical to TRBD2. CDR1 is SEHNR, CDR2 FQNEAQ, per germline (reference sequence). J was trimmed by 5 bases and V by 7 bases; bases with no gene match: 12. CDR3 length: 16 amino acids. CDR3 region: CASTQGVAGGHETQYF. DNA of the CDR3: TGTGCCAGCACCCAAGGGGTAGCGGGGGGGCATGAGACCCAGTACTTC.

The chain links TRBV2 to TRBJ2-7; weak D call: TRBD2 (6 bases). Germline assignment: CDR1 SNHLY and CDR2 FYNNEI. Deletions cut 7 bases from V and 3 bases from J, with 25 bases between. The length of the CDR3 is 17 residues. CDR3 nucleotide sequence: TGTGCCAGCAAATTTCTCGGGGGTCGGTCGGAAGTCTACGAGCAGTACTTC. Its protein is CASKFLGGRSEVYEQYF. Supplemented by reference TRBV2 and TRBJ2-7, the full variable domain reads EPEVTQTPSHQVTQMGQEVILRCVPISNHLYFYWYRQILGQKVEFLVSFYNNEISEKSEIFDDQFSVERPDGSNFTLKIRSTKLEDSAMYFCASKFLGGRSEVYEQYFGPGTRLTVT.

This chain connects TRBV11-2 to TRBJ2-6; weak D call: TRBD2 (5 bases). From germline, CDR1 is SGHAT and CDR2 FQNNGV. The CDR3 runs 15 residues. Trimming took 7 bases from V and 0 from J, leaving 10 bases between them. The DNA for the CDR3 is TGTGCCAGCAACGAAGGGAGCTCTGGGGCCAACGTCCTGACTTTC. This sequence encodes CASNEGSSGANVLTF.

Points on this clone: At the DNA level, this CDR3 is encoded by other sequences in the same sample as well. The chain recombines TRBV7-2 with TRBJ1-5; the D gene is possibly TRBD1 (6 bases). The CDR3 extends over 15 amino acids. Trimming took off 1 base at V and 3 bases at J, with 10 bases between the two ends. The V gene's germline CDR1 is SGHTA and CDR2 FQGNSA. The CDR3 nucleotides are TGTGCCAGCAGCTTAGTGCAGGGGTCCAATCAGCCCCAGCATTTT. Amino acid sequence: CASSLVQGSNQPQHF.

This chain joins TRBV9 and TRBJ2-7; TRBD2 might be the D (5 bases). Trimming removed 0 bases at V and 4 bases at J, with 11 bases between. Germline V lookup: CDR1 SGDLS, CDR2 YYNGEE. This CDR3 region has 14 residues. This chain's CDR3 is CASSVGDRGYEQYF. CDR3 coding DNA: TGTGCCAGCAGCGTAGGTGATAGAGGGTACGAGCAGTACTTC.

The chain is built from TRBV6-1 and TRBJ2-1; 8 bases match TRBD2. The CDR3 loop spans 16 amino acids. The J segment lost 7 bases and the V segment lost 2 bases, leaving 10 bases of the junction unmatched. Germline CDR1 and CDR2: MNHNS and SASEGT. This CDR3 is CASSEKLAGMRNEQFF. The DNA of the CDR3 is TGTGCCAGCAGTGAAAAGTTAGCGGGAATGCGAAATGAGCAGTTCTTC.

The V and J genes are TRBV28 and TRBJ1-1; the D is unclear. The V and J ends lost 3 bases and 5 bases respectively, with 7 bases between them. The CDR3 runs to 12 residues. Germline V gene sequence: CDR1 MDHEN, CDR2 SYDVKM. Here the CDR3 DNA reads TGTGCCAGCAGTTTTGTGGAGACTGAAGCTTTCTTT. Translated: CASSFVETEAFF.

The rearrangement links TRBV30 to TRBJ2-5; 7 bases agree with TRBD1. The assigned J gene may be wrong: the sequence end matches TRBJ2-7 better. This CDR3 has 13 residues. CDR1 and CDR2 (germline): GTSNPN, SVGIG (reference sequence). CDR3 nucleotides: TGTGCCTGGAGCCCGACAGGGTCGAACGAGCAGTACTTC. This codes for CAWSPTGSNEQYF.

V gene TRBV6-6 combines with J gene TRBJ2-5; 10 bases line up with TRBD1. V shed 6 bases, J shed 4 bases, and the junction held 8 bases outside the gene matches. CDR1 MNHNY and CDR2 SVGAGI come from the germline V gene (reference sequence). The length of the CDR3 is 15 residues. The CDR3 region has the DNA TGTGCCAGCAGGGCGGACAGGGGGAGTAGAGAGACCCAGTACTTC. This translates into CASRADRGSRETQYF.

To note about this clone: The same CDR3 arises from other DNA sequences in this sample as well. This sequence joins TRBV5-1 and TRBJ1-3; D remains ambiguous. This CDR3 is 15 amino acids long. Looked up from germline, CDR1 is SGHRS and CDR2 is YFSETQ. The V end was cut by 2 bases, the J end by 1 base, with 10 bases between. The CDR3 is CASSLVGGSGNTIYF. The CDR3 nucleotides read TGCGCCAGCAGCTTAGTAGGAGGATCTGGAAACACCATATATTTT.

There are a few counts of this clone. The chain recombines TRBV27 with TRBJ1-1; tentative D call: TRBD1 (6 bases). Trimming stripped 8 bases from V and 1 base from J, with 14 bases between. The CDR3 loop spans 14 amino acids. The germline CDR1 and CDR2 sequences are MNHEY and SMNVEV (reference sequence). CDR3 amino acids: CASHYGGPNTEAFF. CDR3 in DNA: TGTGCCAGCCACTACGGGGGGCCGAACACTGAAGCTTTCTTT.

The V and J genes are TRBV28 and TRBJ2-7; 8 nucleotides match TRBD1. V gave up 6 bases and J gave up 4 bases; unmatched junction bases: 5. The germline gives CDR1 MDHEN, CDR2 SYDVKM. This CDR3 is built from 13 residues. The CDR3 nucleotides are TGTGCCAGCAGCTCAGGGGGCTTTTACGAGCAGTACTTC. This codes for CASSSGGFYEQYF.

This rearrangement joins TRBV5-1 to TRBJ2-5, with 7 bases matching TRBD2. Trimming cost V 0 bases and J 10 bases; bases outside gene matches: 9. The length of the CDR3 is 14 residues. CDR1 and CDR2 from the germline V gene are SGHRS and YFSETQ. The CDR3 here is CASSLANGLEGQYF. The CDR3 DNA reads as TGCGCCAGCAGCTTGGCCAATGGACTAGAGGGCCAGTACTTC. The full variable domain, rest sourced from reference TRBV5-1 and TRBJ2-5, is KAGVTQTPRYLIKTRGQQVTLSCSPISGHRSVSWYQQTPGQGLQFLFEYFSETQRNKGNFPGRFSGRQFSNSRSEMNVSTLELGDSALYLCASSLANGLEGQYFGPGTRLLVL.

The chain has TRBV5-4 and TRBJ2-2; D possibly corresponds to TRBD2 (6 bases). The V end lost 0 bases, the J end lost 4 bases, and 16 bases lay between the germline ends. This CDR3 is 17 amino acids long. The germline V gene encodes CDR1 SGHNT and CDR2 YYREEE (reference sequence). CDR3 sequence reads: CASSLDLGLEGTGELFF. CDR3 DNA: TGTGCCAGCAGCTTGGATTTGGGACTCGAGGGCACCGGGGAGCTGTTTTTT.

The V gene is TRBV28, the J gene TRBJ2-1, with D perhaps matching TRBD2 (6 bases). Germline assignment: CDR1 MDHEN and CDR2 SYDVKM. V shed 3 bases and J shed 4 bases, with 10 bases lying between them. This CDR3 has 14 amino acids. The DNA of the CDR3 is TGTGCCAGCAGTTTCCCTAGCGAATACAATGAGCAGTTCTTC. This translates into CASSFPSEYNEQFF.

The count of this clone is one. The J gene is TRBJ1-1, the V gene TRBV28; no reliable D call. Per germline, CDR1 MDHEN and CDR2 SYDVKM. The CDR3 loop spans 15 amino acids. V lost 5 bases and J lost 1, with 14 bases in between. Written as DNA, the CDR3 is TGTGCCAGCAGTGCTCCCTGGCAGGCGAACACTGAAGCTTTCTTT. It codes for CASSAPWQANTEAFF.

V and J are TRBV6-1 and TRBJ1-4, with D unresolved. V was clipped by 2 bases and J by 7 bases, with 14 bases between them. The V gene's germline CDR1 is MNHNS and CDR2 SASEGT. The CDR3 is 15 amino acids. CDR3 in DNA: TGTGCCAGCAGTGAAAAGCAGAGGAGATCTGAAAAACTGTTTTTT. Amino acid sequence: CASSEKQRRSEKLFF.

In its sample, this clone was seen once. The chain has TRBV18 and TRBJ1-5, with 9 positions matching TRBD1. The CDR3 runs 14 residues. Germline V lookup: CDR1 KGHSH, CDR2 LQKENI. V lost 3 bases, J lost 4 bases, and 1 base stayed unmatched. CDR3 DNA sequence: TGTGCCAGCTCACCGGGACAGGGTAATCAGCCCCAGCATTTT. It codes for CASSPGQGNQPQHF. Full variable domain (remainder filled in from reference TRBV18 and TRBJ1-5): NAGVMQNPRHLVRRRGQEARLRCSPMKGHSHVYWYRQLPEEGLKFMVYLQKENIIDESGMPKERFSAEFPKEGPSILRIQQVVRGDSAAYFCASSPGQGNQPQHFGDGTRLSIL.

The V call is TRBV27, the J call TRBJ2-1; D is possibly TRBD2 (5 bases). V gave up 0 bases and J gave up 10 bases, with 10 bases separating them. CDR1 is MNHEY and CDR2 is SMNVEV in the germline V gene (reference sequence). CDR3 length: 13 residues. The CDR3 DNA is TGTGCCAGCAGTTTATCCCTAGCTTGGGAGCAGTTCTTC. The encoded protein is CASSLSLAWEQFF.